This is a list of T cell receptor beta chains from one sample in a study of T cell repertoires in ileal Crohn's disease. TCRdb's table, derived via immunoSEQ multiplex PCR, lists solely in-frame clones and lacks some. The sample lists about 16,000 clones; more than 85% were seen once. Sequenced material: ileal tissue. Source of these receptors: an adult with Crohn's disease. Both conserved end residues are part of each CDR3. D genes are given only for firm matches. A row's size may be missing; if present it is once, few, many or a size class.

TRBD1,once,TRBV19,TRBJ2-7,TGTGCCAGCCAGGACAGGAACTACGAGCAGTACTTC,CASQDRNYEQYF
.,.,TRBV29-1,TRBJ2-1,TGCAGCGTTGGGTGGAGACGATCTCGGGGGGCGGGGGAGCAGTTCTTC,CSVGWRRSRGAGEQFF
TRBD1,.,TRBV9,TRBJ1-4,TGTGCCAGCAGCGCGCGCCCCCCCCCGGACAGGGTCGGCGAAAAACTGTTTTTT,CASSARPPPDRVGEKLFF
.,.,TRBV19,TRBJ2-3,TGTGCCAGTAGTATGGATGGGAGAATTACTAGCACAGATACGCAGTATTTT,CASSMDGRITSTDTQYF
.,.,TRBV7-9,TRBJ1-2,TGTGCCAGCAATTATAGGGAGGGCTACACCTTC,CASNYREGYTF
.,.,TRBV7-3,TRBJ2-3,TGTGCCAGCAGCGGGGGGGGGCCGGCAGATACGCAGTATTTT,CASSGGGPADTQYF
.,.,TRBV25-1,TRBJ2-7,TGTGCCAGCAGTGAGGGCCCCTACGAGCAGTACTTC,CASSEGPYEQYF
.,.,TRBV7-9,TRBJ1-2,TGTGCCAGCAGCTCCACCGGGGGGGCGAGGGGGGACTATGGCTACACCTTC,CASSSTGGARGDYGYTF
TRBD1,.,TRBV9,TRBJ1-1,TGTGCCAGCAGCGTAGAGGTGAGGGCGACAGACAGGGGGACAATCATGAACACTGAAGCTTTCTTT,CASSVEVRATDRGTIMNTEAFF
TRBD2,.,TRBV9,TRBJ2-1,TGTGCCAGTGCTAGCGGGGGCTCAATGGGGAATGAGCAGTTCTTC,CASASGGSMGNEQFF
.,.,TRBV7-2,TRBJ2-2,TGTGCCAGCAGCCCAACTAGATCCGGGGAGCTGTTTTTT,CASSPTRSGELFF
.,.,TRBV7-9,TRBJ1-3,TGTGCCAGCAGCTTAGGAGATGCCAGGGGAAACACCATATATTTT,CASSLGDARGNTIYF
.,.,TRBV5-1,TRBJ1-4,TGCGCCAGCAGCTTGGAGCACCGCAATGAAAAACTGTTTTTT,CASSLEHRNEKLFF
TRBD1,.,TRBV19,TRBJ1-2,TGTGCCAGTAGTCCGGGAGGGACAGCTAACTATGGCTACACCTTC,CASSPGGTANYGYTF
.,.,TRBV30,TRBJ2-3,TGTGCCTGGAGTGTAGCTTCAGGGGCAGATACGCAGTATTTT,CAWSVASGADTQYF
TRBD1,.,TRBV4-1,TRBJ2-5,TGCGCCAGCAGCTCCCCAGGGGGGGACAGGGGTCGCTGGGAGACCCAGTACTTC,CASSSPGGDRGRWETQYF
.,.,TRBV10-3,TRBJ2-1,TGTGCCATCAGTGGAGGAGGTGAGCAGTTCTTC,CAISGGGEQFF
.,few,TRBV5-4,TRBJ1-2,TGTGCCAGCAGCCACCCGGACATCTATGGCTACACCTTC,CASSHPDIYGYTF
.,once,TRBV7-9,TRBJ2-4,TGTGCCAGCAGCTTATACCGGGTGGGTTTAGCCAAAAACATTCAGTACTTC,CASSLYRVGLAKNIQYF
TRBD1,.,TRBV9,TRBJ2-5,TGTGCCAGCAGCGCCGGGACAGCCAAAGAGACCCAGTACTTC,CASSAGTAKETQYF
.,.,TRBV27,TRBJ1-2,TGTGCCAGCAGTTTACAGTCCCCGGCCGACAGGAACTATGGCTACACCTTC,CASSLQSPADRNYGYTF
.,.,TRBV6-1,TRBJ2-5,TGTGCCAGCAGCGAAGGGCAGCGTCGAACCCAGTACTTC,CASSEGQRRTQYF
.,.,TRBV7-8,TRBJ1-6,TGTGCCAGCAGCCCATCCAGGGCCCAGTCACCCCTCCACTTT,CASSPSRAQSPLHF
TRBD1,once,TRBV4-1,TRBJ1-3,TGCGCCAGCAGCCCTCAACCCGGGACAGGGGGAAGCACCATATATTTT,CASSPQPGTGGSTIYF
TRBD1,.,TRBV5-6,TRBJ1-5,TGTGCCAGCACGGTCGGGGGACAGGGGAATAATCAGCCCCAGCATTTT,CASTVGGQGNNQPQHF
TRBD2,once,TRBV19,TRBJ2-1,TGTGCCAGTAGTCCTCGGACTAGCGACTACAATGAGCAGTTCTTC,CASSPRTSDYNEQFF
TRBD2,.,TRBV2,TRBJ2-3,TGTGCCAGCAGTGCCCTAGCGGGGAATACAGATACGCAGTATTTT,CASSALAGNTDTQYF
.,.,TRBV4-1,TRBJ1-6,TGCGCCAGCAGCCAAGGCTCAGGAAATTCACCCCTCCACTTT,CASSQGSGNSPLHF
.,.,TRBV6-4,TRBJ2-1,TGTGCCAGCAGTCTGGAGGGGCCCTCCTACAATGAGCAGTTCTTC,CASSLEGPSYNEQFF
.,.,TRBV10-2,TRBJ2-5,TGCGCCAGCAGGCGGGGGCAGGGGCAAGAGACCCAGTACTTC,CASRRGQGQETQYF
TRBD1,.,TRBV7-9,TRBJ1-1,TGTGCCAGCAGCTATACAGGGGGTGAAGCTTTCTTT,CASSYTGGEAFF
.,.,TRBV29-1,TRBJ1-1,TGCAGCGCTGGGGGGAGAGACACTGAAGCTTTCTTT,CSAGGRDTEAFF
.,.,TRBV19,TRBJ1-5,TGTGCCAGTAGTATCATATACTATCAGCCCCAGCATTTT,CASSIIYYQPQHF
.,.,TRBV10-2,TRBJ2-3,TGCGCCAGCAGTGAGTGGGGCGGGGAGACAGATACGCAGTATTTT,CASSEWGGETDTQYF
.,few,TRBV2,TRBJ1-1,TGTGCCAGCAGCAATACAGTAAGGGGCACTGAAGCTTTCTTT,CASSNTVRGTEAFF
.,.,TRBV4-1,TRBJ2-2,TGCGCCAGCTCGGGGGTCACCGGGGAGCTGTTTTTT,CASSGVTGELFF
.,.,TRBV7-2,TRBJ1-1,TGTGCCAGCAGCTTATGGGCGGGAGAGAACACTGAAGCTTTCTTT,CASSLWAGENTEAFF
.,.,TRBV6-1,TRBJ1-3,TGTGCCAGCAGTGAACGGGAGTCTGGAAACACCATATATTTT,CASSERESGNTIYF
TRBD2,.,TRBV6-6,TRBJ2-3,TGTGCCAGCCGTGGGGGCCTAGCGGGAGGAGATACGCAGTATTTT,CASRGGLAGGDTQYF
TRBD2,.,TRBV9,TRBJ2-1,TGTGCCAGCAGCGTAGATGGGCCTAGCGGGGGGGCTTTAAGGTACAATGAGCAGTTCTTC,CASSVDGPSGGALRYNEQFF
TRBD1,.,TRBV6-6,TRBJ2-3,TGTGCCAGCAGTTACTCGAGACAGGGTGGTACAGATACGCAGTATTTT,CASSYSRQGGTDTQYF
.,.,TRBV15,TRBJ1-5,TGTGCCACCAGCAGAGGCGATCAGCCCCAGCATTTT,CATSRGDQPQHF
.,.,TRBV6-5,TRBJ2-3,TGTGCCAGCAGTCCCCCAAGGAGAGATACGCAGTATTTT,CASSPPRRDTQYF
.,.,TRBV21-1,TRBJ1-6,TGTGCCAGCACCTCAAAGGACAAGCTTTGGGGGGATTCACCCCTCCACTTT,CASTSKDKLWGDSPLHF
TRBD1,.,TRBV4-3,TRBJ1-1,TGCGCCAGCAGCCAAGACAGGACAGGCACTGAAGCTTTCTTT,CASSQDRTGTEAFF
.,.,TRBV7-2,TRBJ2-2,TGTGCCAGCAGCTTAGTCGGGGGCACCGGGGAGCTGTTTTTT,CASSLVGGTGELFF
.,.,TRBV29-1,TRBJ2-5,TGCAGCGTTGATCACCCCTTAGCAGAGACCCAGTACTTC,CSVDHPLAETQYF
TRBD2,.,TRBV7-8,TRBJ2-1,TGTGCCAGCAGCTTAGTTGGGGGGGGGAGTTTCAATGAGCAGTTCTTC,CASSLVGGGSFNEQFF
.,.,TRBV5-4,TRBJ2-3,TGTGCCAGCAGCTTCGACAGAACAGATACGCAGTATTTT,CASSFDRTDTQYF
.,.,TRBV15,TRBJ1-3,TGTGCCACCAGCAGAGAAGGAGGCTCTGGAAACACCATATATTTT,CATSREGGSGNTIYF
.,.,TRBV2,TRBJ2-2,TGTGCCACTTCGACGGAGGGAACCGGGGAGCTGTTTTTT,CATSTEGTGELFF
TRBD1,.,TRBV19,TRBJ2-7,TGTGCCAGTAGTAGCCGGACAGGGAAGTACGAGCAGTACTTC,CASSSRTGKYEQYF
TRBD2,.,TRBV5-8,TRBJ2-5,TGTGCCAGCAGCTCGGGACTAGCGGGGGTTCAAGAGACCCAGTACTTC,CASSSGLAGVQETQYF